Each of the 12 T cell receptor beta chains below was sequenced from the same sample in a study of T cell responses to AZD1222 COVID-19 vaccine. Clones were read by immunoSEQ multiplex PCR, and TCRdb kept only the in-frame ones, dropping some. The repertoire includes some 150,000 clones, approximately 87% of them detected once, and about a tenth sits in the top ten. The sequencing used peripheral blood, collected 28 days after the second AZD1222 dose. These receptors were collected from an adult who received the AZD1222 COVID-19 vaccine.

Written as DNA, the CDR3 is TGTGCCAGCAGCTCGAGGTCCCCTAGCACAGATACGCAGTATTTT. This sequence encodes CASSSRSPSTDTQYF. The chain has TRBV7-9 and TRBJ2-3, with D uncertain. The V end lost 4 bases, the J end lost 0 bases, and 11 bases lay between the germline ends. The CDR3 loop spans 15 amino acids. Germline CDR1 reads SEHNR; CDR2 reads FQNEAQ (reference sequence).

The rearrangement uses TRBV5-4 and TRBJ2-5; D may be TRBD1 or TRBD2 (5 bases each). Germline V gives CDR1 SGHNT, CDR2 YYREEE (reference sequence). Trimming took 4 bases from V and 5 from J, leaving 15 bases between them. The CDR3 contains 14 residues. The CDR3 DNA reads TGTGCCAGCAGCAGCCGGGACGTCGGTGAGACCCAGTACTTC. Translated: CASSSRDVGETQYF.

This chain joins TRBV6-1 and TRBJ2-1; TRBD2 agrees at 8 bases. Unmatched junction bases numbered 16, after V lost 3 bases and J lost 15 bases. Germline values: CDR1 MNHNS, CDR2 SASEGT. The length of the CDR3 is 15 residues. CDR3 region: CASSDRGLVSIMLFF. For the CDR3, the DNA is TGTGCCAGCAGTGACCGGGGACTAGTCTCGATTATGCTGTTCTTC.

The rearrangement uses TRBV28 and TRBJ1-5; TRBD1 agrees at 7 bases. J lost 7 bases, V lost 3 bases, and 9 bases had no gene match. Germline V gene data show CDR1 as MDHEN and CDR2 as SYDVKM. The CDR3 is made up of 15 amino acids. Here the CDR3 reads CASSFSLQGYQPQHF. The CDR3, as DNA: TGTGCCAGCAGTTTCTCTTTACAGGGGTACCAGCCCCAGCATTTT. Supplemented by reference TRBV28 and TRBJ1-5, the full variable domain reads DVKVTQSSRYLVKRTGEKVFLECVQDMDHENMFWYRQDPGLGLRLIYFSYDVKMKEKGDIPEGYSVSREKKERFSLILESASTNQTSMYLCASSFSLQGYQPQHFGDGTRLSIL.

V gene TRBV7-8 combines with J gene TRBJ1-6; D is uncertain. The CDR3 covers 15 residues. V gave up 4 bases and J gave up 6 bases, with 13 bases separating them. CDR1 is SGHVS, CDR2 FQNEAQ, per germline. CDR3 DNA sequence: TGTGCCAGCAGCTCCCGGTGGGAGTTTAATTCACCCCTCCACTTT. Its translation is CASSSRWEFNSPLHF.

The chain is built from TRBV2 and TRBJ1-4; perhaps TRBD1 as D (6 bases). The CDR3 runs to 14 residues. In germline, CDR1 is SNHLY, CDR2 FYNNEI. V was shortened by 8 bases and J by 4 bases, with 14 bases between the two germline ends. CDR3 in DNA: TGTGCCAGCTTACATGACAGGCATAATGAAAAACTGTTTTTT. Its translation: CASLHDRHNEKLFF.

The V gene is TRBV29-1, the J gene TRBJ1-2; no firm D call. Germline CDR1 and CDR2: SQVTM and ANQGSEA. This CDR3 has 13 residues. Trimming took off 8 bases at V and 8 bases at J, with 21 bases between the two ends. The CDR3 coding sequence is TGCAGCACGAGCGGTCCTCGTTTAGAGGGCTACACCTTC. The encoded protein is CSTSGPRLEGYTF.

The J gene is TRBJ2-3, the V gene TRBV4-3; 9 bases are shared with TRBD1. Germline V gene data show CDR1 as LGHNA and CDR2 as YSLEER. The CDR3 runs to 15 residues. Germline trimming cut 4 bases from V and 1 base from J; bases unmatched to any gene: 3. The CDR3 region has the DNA TGCGCCAGCAGCCTGGGACAGGGTGGCACAGATACGCAGTATTTT. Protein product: CASSLGQGGTDTQYF.

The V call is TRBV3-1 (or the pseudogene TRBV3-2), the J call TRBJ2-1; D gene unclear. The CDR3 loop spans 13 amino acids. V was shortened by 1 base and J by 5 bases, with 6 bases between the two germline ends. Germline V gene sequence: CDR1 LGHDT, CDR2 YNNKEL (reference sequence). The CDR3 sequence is CASSQGLHNEQFF. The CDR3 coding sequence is TGTGCCAGCAGCCAAGGACTGCACAATGAGCAGTTCTTC.

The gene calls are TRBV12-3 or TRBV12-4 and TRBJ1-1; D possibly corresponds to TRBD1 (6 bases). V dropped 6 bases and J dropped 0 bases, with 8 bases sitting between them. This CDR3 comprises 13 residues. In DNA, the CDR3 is TGTGCCAGCAGCGACAGGTTGAACACTGAAGCTTTCTTT. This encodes CASSDRLNTEAFF.

DNA for the CDR3: TGTGCCAGCAGTCAGGACAGCTATGAAAAACTGTTTTTT. Its protein product is CASSQDSYEKLFF. The chain joins TRBV6-2 or TRBV6-3 to TRBJ1-4, with TRBD1 as a possible D gene (6 bases). CDR1 and CDR2 (germline): MNHEY, SVGEGT. This CDR3 has 13 residues. The V end lost 5 bases, the J end lost 6 bases, and 10 bases lay between the germline ends.

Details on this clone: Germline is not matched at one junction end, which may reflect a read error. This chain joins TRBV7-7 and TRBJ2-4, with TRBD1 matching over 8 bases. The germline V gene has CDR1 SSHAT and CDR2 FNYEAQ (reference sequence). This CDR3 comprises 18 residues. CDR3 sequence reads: CASRPGTGSTLAKNIQYF. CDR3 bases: TGTGCTAGCAGACCCGGGACAGGATCGACACTAGCCAAAAACATTCAGTACTTC.